These T cell receptor beta chains were read from a single sample in a study of response to subunit inactivated influenza vaccine. MiXCR, applied by TCRdb to the RT-PCR reads, yields one record per CDR3 protein. Of about 300,000 distinct CDR3 sequences in the sample, just over 20% were seen once. The sequencing used PBMCs from blood, collected about 20 months after vaccination. The receptors here all came from a man between 50 and 69 years old who received an inactivated influenza vaccine. The CDR3 runs from the conserved cysteine through the conserved F or W. Fields, in order: V gene, CDR3 protein.

TRBV5-5 | CASSLVPYAEAFF
TRBV5-1 | CASSLTRLNTEAFF
TRBV27 | CASSLSTVSTFQYF
TRBV4-3 | CASSHNQNSPLHF
TRBV10-3 | CAIRGQGANSPLHF
TRBV24-1 | CATSDFEVETQYF
TRBV2 | CARNWGSGGGSYNEQFF
TRBV3-1 | CASSQDRRGLSGNTIYF
TRBV29-1 | CSVAGNDQETQYF
TRBV4-1 | CAGSQDRGRIPMHF
TRBV12-3/TRBV12-4 | CASGAAGGQPQHF
TRBV7-9 | CASSLGVQGKLFF
TRBV2 | CASGRGPNSPLHF
TRBV2 | CASSQVWMQAFF
TRBV2 | CASSEGGNSNQPQHF
TRBV20-1 | CSARGLAGVHEQFF
TRBV12-3/TRBV12-4 | CASRELGGGNTEAFF
TRBV5-6 | CASSWTGTGSETQYF
TRBV4-3 | CASSQDLSGRQYF
TRBV7-9 | CASSKTVNYGYTF
TRBV28 | CASSPRTGRSGGYTF
TRBV7-9 | CASSFSSSRPGTQYF
TRBV12-3/TRBV12-4 | CASSLGGSYNSPLHF
TRBV4-2 | CASSQEDAGGYNEQFF
TRBV5-6 | CASSLTGASAGELFF
TRBV7-8 | CASSLAASGSPDTQYF
TRBV28 | CASSTTGPYEQYF
TRBV12-3/TRBV12-4 | CASSFQTSDYEQYF
TRBV18 | CASRMSVAEAFF
TRBV20-1 | CSARDVRLASDSPLHF
TRBV20-1 | CSASSGTSGRGDTQYF
TRBV12-3/TRBV12-4 | CASSLARGVLAKNIQYF
TRBV29-1 | CSVEGGPTPYGYTF
TRBV11-3 | CASSLYPTGELFF
TRBV6-5 | CASSYAPQGAGQPQHF
TRBV10-3 | CAISEGQSNSPLHF
TRBV20-1 | CSAREEGAGNTIYF
TRBV20-1 | CSARPPSGGLGTGELFF
TRBV4-1 | CASSQDKAGGAYEQYF
TRBV5-1 | CASSPEGALGEAFF
TRBV7-6 | CASSFSPNTQETQYF
TRBV20-1 | CSARDTGDSGNTIYF
TRBV20-1 | CSARVGDGAFF
TRBV12-3/TRBV12-4 | CASSFYGSGELFF
TRBV12-3/TRBV12-4 | CASSMYRGMNTEAFF
TRBV20-1 | CSARDFRGGSSGELFF
TRBV10-2 | CASRARDREHYEQYF
TRBV29-1 | CSVGPGLAGGAEQFF
TRBV30 | CAWSGGQGHQPQHF
TRBV24-1 | CATSDYDGDGYTF
TRBV27 | CASNRLAGQHEQFF
TRBV29-1 | CSVTTGGNQPQHF
TRBV20-1 | CSVLGDMAGARNEQFF